This TCR beta chain came from a study of shared clonotypes between healthy human individuals. The test was conducted at deep level. Clones were read by immunoSEQ multiplex PCR, and TCRdb kept only the in-frame ones, dropping some. This table has some 79,000 clones, 62% appearing once. All participating donors were Caucasian adults from Nashville, Tennessee. The sequenced sample was memory CD8+ T cells sorted from blood. Regarding subset: CD45RO+ cells pooled with CCR7-negative TemRA cells. The source is a man aged 25 to 40 in good health.

The CDR3 region is CASKVGGTYEQYF. The DNA of the CDR3 is TGTGCCAGCAAGGTTGGCGGGACTTACGAGCAGTACTTC. The V and J genes are TRBV5-4 and TRBJ2-7; possible D gene TRBD2, 6 bases. V was cut by 6 bases and J by 4 bases, with 14 bases left in between. The CDR3 spans 13 residues. Germline V gene data show CDR1 as SGHNT and CDR2 as YYREEE (reference sequence).